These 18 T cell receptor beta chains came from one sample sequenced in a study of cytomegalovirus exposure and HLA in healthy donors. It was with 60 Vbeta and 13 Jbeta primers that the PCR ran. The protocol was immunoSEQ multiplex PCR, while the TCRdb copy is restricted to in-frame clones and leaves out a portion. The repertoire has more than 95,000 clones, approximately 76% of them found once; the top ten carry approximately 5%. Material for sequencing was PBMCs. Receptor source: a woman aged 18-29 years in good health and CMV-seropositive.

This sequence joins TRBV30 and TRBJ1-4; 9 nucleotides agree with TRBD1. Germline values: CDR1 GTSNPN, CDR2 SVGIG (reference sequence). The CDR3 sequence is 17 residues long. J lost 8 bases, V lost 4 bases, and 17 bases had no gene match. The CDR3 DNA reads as TGTGCCTGGACTGAACTGGGACAGGGTCCCGTAGGGGAAAAACTGTTTTTT. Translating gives CAWTELGQGPVGEKLFF. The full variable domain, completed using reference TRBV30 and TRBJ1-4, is SQTIHQWPATLVQPVGSPLSLECTVEGTSNPNLYWYRQAAGRGLQLLFYSVGIGQISSEVPQNLSASRPQDRQFILSSKKLLLSDSGFYLCAWTELGQGPVGEKLFFGSGTQLSVL.

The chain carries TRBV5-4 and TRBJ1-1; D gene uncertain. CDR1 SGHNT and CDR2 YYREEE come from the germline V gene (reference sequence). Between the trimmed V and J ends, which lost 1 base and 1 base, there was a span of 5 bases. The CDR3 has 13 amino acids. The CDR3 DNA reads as TGTGCCAGCAGCTTGACTGAGAACACTGAAGCTTTCTTT. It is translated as CASSLTENTEAFF.

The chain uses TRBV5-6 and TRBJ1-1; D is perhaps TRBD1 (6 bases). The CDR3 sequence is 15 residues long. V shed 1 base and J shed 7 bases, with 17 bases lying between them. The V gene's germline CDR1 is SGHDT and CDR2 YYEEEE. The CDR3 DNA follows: TGTGCCAGCAGCTTGATGGGGGCCTCCTACCGTGAAGCTTTCTTT. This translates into CASSLMGASYREAFF. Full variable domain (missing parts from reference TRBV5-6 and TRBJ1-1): DAGVTQSPTHLIKTRGQQVTLRCSPKSGHDTVSWYQQALGQGPQFIFQYYEEEERQRGNFPDRFSGHQFPNYSSELNVNALLLGDSALYLCASSLMGASYREAFFGQGTRLTVV.

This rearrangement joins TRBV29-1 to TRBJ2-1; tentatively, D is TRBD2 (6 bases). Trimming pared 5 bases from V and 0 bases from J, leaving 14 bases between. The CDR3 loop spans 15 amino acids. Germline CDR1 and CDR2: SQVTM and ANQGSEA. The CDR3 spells CSVLGGLSSYNEQFF. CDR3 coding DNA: TGCAGCGTTCTCGGGGGTCTGAGCTCCTACAATGAGCAGTTCTTC.

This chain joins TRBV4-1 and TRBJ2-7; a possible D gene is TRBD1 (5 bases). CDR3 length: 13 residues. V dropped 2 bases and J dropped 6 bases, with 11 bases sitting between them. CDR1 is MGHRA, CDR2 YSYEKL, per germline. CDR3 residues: CASSQRSQGEQYF. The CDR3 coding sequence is TGCGCCAGCAGCCAACGAAGCCAGGGCGAGCAGTACTTC.

CDR3 DNA sequence: TGTGCCTGGAGCCCCGACAGGTTGCGCAATCAGCCCCAGCATTTT. This translates into CAWSPDRLRNQPQHF. This rearrangement joins TRBV30 to TRBJ1-5; perhaps TRBD1 as D (6 bases). Trimming removed 3 bases from V and 2 bases from J, with 14 bases in between. Germline V gives CDR1 GTSNPN, CDR2 SVGIG (reference sequence). There are 15 residues in the CDR3. The full variable domain, rest sourced from reference TRBV30 and TRBJ1-5, is SQTIHQWPATLVQPVGSPLSLECTVEGTSNPNLYWYRQAAGRGLQLLFYSVGIGQISSEVPQNLSASRPQDRQFILSSKKLLLSDSGFYLCAWSPDRLRNQPQHFGDGTRLSIL.

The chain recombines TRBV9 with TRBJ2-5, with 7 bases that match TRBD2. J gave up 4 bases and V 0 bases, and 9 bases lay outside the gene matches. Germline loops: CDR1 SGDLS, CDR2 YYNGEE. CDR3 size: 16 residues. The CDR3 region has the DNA TGTGCCAGCAGCGTAGGTTTACTAGCGTTGAGAGAGACCCAGTACTTC. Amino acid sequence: CASSVGLLALRETQYF.

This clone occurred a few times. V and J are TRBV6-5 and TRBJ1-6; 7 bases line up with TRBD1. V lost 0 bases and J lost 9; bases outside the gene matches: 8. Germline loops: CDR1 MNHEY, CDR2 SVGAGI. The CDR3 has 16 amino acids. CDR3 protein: CASSYSIRGDASPLHF. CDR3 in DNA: TGTGCCAGCAGTTACTCGATCAGGGGGGATGCTTCACCCCTCCACTTT.

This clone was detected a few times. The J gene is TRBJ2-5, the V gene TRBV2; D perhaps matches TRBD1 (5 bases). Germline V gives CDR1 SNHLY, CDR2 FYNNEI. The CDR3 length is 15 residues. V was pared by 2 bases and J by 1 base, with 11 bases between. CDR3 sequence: CASSESGRAQETQYF. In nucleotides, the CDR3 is TGTGCCAGCAGTGAATCGGGCAGGGCCCAAGAGACCCAGTACTTC.

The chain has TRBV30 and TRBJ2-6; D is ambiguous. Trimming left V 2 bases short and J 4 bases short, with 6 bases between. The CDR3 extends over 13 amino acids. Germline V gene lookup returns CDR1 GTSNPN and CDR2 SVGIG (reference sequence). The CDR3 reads CAWSIGGANVLTF. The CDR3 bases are TGTGCCTGGAGTATTGGCGGGGCCAACGTCCTGACTTTC.

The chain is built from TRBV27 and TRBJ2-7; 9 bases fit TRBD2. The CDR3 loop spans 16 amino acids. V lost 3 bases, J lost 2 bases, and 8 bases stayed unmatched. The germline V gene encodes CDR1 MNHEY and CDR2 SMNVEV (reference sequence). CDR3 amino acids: CASSFSGSVLPYEQYF. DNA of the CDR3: TGTGCCAGCAGTTTTAGCGGGAGTGTACTACCCTACGAGCAGTACTTC.

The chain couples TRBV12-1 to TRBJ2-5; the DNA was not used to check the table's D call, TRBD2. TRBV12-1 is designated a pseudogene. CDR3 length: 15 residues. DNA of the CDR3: TGTGCCAGCAGCTCTGGGACTAGCGGCCAAGAGACCCAGTACTTC. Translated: CASSSGTSGQETQYF.

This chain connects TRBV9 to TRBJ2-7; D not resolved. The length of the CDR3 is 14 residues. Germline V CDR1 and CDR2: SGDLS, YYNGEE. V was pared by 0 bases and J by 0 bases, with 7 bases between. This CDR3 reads CASSVGIGSYEQYF. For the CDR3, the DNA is TGTGCCAGCAGCGTAGGAATCGGCTCCTACGAGCAGTACTTC.

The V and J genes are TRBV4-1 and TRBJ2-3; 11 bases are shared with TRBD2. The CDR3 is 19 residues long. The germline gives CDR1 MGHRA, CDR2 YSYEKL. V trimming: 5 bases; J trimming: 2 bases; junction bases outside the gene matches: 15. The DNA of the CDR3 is TGCGCCAGCAGCAGAACGCGGCTAGCGGGAGGAACTAACACAGATACGCAGTATTTT. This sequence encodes CASSRTRLAGGTNTDTQYF.

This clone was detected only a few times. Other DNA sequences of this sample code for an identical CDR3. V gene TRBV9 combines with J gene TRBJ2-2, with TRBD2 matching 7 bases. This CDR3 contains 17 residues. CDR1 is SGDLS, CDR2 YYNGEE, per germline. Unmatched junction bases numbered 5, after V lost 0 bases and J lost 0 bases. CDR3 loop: CASSVGLAGANTGELFF. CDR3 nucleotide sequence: TGTGCCAGCAGCGTAGGATTAGCGGGCGCGAACACCGGGGAGCTGTTTTTT.

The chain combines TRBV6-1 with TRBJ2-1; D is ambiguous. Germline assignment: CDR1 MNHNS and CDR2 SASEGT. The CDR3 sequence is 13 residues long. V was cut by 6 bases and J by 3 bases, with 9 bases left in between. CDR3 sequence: CASSLRDYNEQFF. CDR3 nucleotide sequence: TGTGCCAGCAGCCTTCGCGACTACAATGAGCAGTTCTTC.

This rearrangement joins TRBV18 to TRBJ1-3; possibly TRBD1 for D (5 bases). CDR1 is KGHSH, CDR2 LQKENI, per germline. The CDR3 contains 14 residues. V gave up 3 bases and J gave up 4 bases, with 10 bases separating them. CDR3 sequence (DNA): TGTGCCAGCTCACCGGGGCAGGACGGAAACACCATATATTTT. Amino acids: CASSPGQDGNTIYF.

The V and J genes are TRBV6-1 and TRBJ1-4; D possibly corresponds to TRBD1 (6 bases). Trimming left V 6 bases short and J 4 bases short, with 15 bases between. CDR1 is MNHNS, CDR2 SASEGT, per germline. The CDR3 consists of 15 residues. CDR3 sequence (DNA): TGTGCCAGCAGACCCGAAACAGGGCTTAATGAAAAACTGTTTTTT. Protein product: CASRPETGLNEKLFF.